This is a list of T cell receptor beta chains from one sample in a study of blood T cell repertoires in COVID-19. Only in-frame clones appear in the TCRdb table, and some are missing; sequencing was by immunoSEQ multiplex PCR. The sample contains a few hundred thousand clones, 83% of which appear only once. Material: peripheral blood. The receptors shown here come from a woman between 50 and 59 years old with acute or convalescent COVID-19. Each CDR3 is given with its conserved first and last residue. The order of the fields is clone size, V gene, D gene, J gene, CDR3 protein, CDR3 DNA. The D gene is left open where the match is weak. Rows may omit the clone size; those that give it use once, few, many or a size class.

-	TRBV19	TRBD1	TRBJ1-1	CASSPRTGEETEAFF	TGTGCCAGTAGTCCGCGGACAGGGGAGGAGACTGAAGCTTTCTTT
once	TRBV11-2	TRBD1	TRBJ2-3	CASSLAQGAGTDTQYF	TGTGCCAGCAGCTTAGCGCAGGGGGCTGGCACAGATACGCAGTATTTT
-	TRBV18	-	TRBJ1-1	CASSPPYRDTEAFF	TGTGCCAGCTCACCACCGTACAGAGACACTGAAGCTTTCTTT
-	TRBV30	-	TRBJ1-2	CAWSDGQGGYGYTF	TGTGCCTGGAGCGACGGCCAAGGGGGCTATGGCTACACCTTC
-	TRBV3-1/TRBV3-2	-	TRBJ2-5	CASSPLQETQYF	TGTGCCAGCAGCCCCCTCCAAGAGACCCAGTACTTC
-	TRBV5-1	-	TRBJ1-2	CASSLDPGFFGGYTF	TGCGCCAGCAGCTTGGATCCGGGATTTTTCGGTGGCTACACCTTC
-	TRBV11-2	-	TRBJ1-1	CASSLDLWRSSFSDTEAFF	TGTGCCAGCAGCTTAGATCTTTGGAGGAGTTCTTTTTCGGACACTGAAGCTTTCTTT
once	TRBV6-2/TRBV6-3	TRBD2	TRBJ2-3	CASSLLLGLAGGLSTDTQYF	TGTGCCAGCAGCCTACTTCTGGGACTAGCGGGAGGGCTCAGCACAGATACGCAGTATTTT
-	TRBV24-1	TRBD2	TRBJ2-5	CATSDPRASGETQYF	TGTGCCACCAGTGATCCGCGGGCTAGCGGAGAGACCCAGTACTTC
-	TRBV6-6	-	TRBJ1-4	CASSPVSTNEKLFF	TGTGCCAGCAGTCCGGTATCAACTAATGAAAAACTGTTTTTT
-	TRBV6-1	-	TRBJ1-2	CASSEGTAISYGYTF	TGTGCCAGCAGTGAAGGGACAGCAATTTCCTATGGCTACACCTTC
-	TRBV5-4	-	TRBJ1-1	CASSLADMIPEAFF	TGTGCCAGCAGCTTGGCCGACATGATACCCGAAGCTTTCTTT
-	TRBV30	-	TRBJ1-1	CAWSPTMTEAFF	TGTGCCTGGAGTCCTACCATGACTGAAGCTTTCTTT
-	TRBV7-2	-	TRBJ2-1	CASSLRSGDEQFF	TGTGCCAGCAGCTTACGGTCAGGGGATGAGCAGTTCTTC
-	TRBV11-2	TRBD2	TRBJ2-7	CASSFASGSGNEQYF	TGTGCCAGCAGCTTCGCGAGCGGGAGCGGGAACGAGCAGTACTTC
-	TRBV5-1	TRBD1	TRBJ1-1	CASSSTGGNTEAFF	TGCGCCAGCAGCTCTACAGGGGGGAACACTGAAGCTTTCTTT
-	TRBV11-3	TRBD1	TRBJ2-5	CASSSNGGTGQETQYF	TGTGCCAGCAGCTCTAACGGGGGGACAGGGCAAGAGACCCAGTACTTC
-	TRBV6-2/TRBV6-3	-	TRBJ1-1	CASSYVSIGRLNTEAFF	TGTGCCAGCAGTTACGTTTCCATAGGGAGGCTGAACACTGAAGCTTTCTTT
-	TRBV14	-	TRBJ1-1	CASSSSTAEAFF	TGTGCCAGCAGCTCCTCGACTGCTGAAGCTTTCTTT
-	TRBV4-3	-	TRBJ2-6	CASSQDRGTGANVLTF	TGCGCCAGCAGCCAAGATCGGGGAACAGGGGCCAACGTCCTGACTTTC
-	TRBV5-1	-	TRBJ1-2	CASRVGQGDRGYTF	TGCGCCAGCAGAGTAGGGCAAGGGGATAGAGGCTACACCTTC
-	TRBV6-5	TRBD1	TRBJ1-4	CASSPRQGLNEKLFF	TGTGCCAGCAGTCCCCGACAGGGACTTAATGAAAAACTGTTTTTT
-	TRBV10-2	TRBD1	TRBJ2-2	CASKEQGAGTGELFF	TGCGCCAGCAAGGAACAGGGGGCCGGCACCGGGGAGCTGTTTTTT
few	TRBV5-1	TRBD1	TRBJ1-1	CASSSRTGGDTEAFF	TGCGCCAGCAGCAGCCGGACAGGGGGGGACACTGAAGCTTTCTTT
-	TRBV6-2/TRBV6-3	-	TRBJ2-6	CASSYSGSGANVLTF	TGTGCCAGCAGTTATTCGGGCTCTGGGGCCAACGTCCTGACTTTC
-	TRBV5-1	TRBD1	TRBJ1-1	CASSLTMGQGMNTEAFF	TGCGCCAGCAGCTTAACCATGGGACAGGGGATGAACACTGAAGCTTTCTTT
few	TRBV7-3	TRBD2	TRBJ2-7	CASSFSIGSGRQEQYF	TGTGCCAGCAGCTTTTCCATCGGTAGCGGGAGGCAGGAGCAGTACTTC
-	TRBV9	-	TRBJ2-2	CASSGLANTGELFF	TGTGCCAGCAGCGGACTAGCGAACACCGGGGAGCTGTTTTTT
-	TRBV6-5	-	TRBJ1-1	CASTPTGTNTEAFF	TGTGCCAGCACCCCAACAGGGACCAACACTGAAGCTTTCTTT
-	TRBV7-9	-	TRBJ1-1	CASSLIRGISEAFF	TGTGCCAGCAGCTTAATAAGGGGTATCTCTGAAGCTTTCTTT
once	TRBV5-4	-	TRBJ2-3	CASSSGVIGVGTDTQYF	TGTGCCAGCAGCTCCGGGGTCATAGGAGTCGGCACAGATACGCAGTATTTT
-	TRBV5-1	-	TRBJ1-1	CASSLNRAGTEAFF	TGCGCCAGCAGCTTGAACCGTGCGGGCACTGAAGCTTTCTTT
-	TRBV30	-	TRBJ1-6	CAWSVPGGFYNSPLHF	TGTGCCTGGAGTGTACCGGGGGGATTCTATAATTCACCCCTCCACTTT
-	TRBV7-9	TRBD1	TRBJ2-3	CASSLGQGTDTQYF	TGTGCCAGCAGCCTGGGACAGGGCACAGATACGCAGTATTTT
-	TRBV18	-	TRBJ2-1	CASSPPRGGYPYNEQFF	TGTGCCAGCTCACCACCAAGGGGTGGGTATCCCTACAATGAGCAGTTCTTC
few	TRBV6-6	-	TRBJ2-1	CASSYSGVSDYEQFF	TGTGCCAGCAGTTATTCGGGGGTCTCTGACTATGAGCAGTTCTTC
-	TRBV27	-	TRBJ1-1	CASVFWDTRTMNTEAFF	TGTGCCAGTGTGTTCTGGGACACACGAACCATGAACACTGAAGCTTTCTTT
-	TRBV3-1/TRBV3-2	-	TRBJ1-4	CASSQYSEKLFF	TGTGCCAGCAGCCAGTACAGTGAAAAACTGTTTTTT